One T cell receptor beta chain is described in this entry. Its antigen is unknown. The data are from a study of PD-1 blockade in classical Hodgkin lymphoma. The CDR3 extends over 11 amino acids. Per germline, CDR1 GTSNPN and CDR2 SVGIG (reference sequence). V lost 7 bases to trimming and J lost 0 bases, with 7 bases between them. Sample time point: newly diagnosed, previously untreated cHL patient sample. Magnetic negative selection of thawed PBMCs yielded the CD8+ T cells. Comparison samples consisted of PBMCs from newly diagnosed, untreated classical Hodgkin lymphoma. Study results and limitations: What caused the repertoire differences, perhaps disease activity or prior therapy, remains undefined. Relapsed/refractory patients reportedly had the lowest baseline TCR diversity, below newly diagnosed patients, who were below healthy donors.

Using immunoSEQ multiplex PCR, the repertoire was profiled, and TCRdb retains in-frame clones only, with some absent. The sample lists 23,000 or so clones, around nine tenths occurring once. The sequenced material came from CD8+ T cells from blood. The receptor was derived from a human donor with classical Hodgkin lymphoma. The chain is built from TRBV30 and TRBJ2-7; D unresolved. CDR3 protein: CALYSSYEQYF. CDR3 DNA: TGTGCCTTGTACAGCTCCTACGAGCAGTACTTC. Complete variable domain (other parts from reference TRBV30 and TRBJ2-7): SQTIHQWPATLVQPVGSPLSLECTVEGTSNPNLYWYRQAAGRGLQLLFYSVGIGQISSEVPQNLSASRPQDRQFILSSKKLLLSDSGFYLCALYSSYEQYFGPGTRLTVT.